Reported below is one T cell receptor beta chain. As yet, its antigen is unknown. This specimen belongs to a study of cytomegalovirus exposure and HLA in healthy donors. General study points: Sequencing likely generated an artifact that appeared as a cluster of highly shared sequence variants. The number of N-insertions in an Asian-associated ancestry cluster was reportedly below the approximately 700-donor mean in a later analysis. There were some public TCRs occurring in many donors, but most TCR sequences were rare. Roughly even sequencing depth across donors was the assumption behind the presence/absence analyses.

The CDR3 loop spans 15 amino acids. In germline, CDR1 is MNHEY, CDR2 SVGAGI. V trimming: 6 bases; J trimming: 2 bases; junction bases outside the gene matches: 7. Vbeta (60) and Jbeta (13) primers were used in the PCR. Sequenced by immunoSEQ multiplex PCR; TCRdb stores in-frame clones only, minus some. The sample consists of about 140,000 clones, roughly 90% of them appearing once. The TCR comes from a woman between 40 and 55 years old in good health and CMV-seronegative. The sample consisted of PBMCs. The chain carries TRBV6-5 and TRBJ2-4, with 7 bases aligning to TRBD2. CDR3 residues: CASRMGGRTKNIQYF. The CDR3 DNA reads TGTGCCAGCAGAATGGGGGGGAGGACCAAAAACATTCAGTACTTC.